There are a few counts of the clone carrying this T cell receptor beta chain. Its antigen is currently unknown. Generated by immunoSEQ multiplex PCR, the TCRdb table keeps only in-frame clones and is missing some. The sample yields about 190,000 clones, around 81% seen once. This CDR3 contains 13 residues. Germline lookup yields CDR1 SGHNT and CDR2 YYREEE (reference sequence). V lost 0 bases and J lost 6, with 9 bases in between. This sample is drawn from a study of cytomegalovirus exposure and HLA in healthy donors. Whole-study context: The same platform was used for the 90 to 150 validation repertoires and the 500 to 700 first-cohort repertoires, a later analysis reported.

Overall study findings and caveats: The study flagged about 150 TCR beta chains as cytomegalovirus-associated. One later analysis, an examination of the 120 validation repertoires, found that first-cohort TCR clusters tended to co-occur in them.

The study drew the donors from its roughly 120-subject validation cohort, separate from the roughly 710-subject first cohort. Material: PBMCs. The TCR comes from a woman between 18 and 29 years old in good health and CMV-seropositive. The genes are TRBV5-4 and TRBJ1-2; D remains ambiguous. In DNA, the CDR3 is TGTGCCAGCAGCTTGGGGGCGGGGAATGGCTACACCTTC. This encodes CASSLGAGNGYTF.